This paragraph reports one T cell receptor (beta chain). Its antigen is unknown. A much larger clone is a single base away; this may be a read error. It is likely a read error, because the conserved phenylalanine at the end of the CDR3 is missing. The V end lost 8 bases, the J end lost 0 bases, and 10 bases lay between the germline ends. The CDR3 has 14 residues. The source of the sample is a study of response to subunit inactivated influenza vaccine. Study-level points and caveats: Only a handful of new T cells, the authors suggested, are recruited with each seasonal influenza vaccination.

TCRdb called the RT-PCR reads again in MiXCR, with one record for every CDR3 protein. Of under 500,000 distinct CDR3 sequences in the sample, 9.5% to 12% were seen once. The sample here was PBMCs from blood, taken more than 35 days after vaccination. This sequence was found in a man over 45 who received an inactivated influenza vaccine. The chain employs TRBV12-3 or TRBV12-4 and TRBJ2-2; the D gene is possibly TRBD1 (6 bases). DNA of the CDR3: TGTGCCAGCCGGGACACATCGAACACCGGGGAGCTGTTTTCT. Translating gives CASRDTSNTGELFS.